The 26 T cell receptor beta chains below all came from one sample that was sequenced in a study of blood T cell repertoires in COVID-19. The repertoire was sequenced with immunoSEQ multiplex PCR; TCRdb's copy has only in-frame clones and lacks some. The sample records more than 90,000 clones, roughly 87% being singletons. Input material: peripheral blood. The source of these receptors is a man older than 75 with acute or convalescent COVID-19.

Turning to this clone: The same CDR3 also results from other DNA sequences found in this sample. This chain connects TRBV5-1 to TRBJ2-5; D might be TRBD2 (5 bases). CDR1 is SGHRS and CDR2 is YFSETQ in the germline V gene. The CDR3 is 14 residues long. The V gene lost 0 bases and the J gene lost 1 base, with 7 bases spanning the gap. CDR3 in DNA: TGCGCCAGCAGCTTGGCCGGGGTCCAAGAGACCCAGTACTTC. This encodes CASSLAGVQETQYF.

This chain uses TRBV25-1 with TRBJ2-7, with 12 bases matching TRBD2. The CDR3 covers 16 residues. From germline, CDR1 is MGHDK and CDR2 SYGVNS. Trimming removed 8 bases from V and 0 bases from J; junction bases left unmatched: 8. The CDR3 sequence: CASAGTSGLLSYEQYF. The CDR3 nucleotides read TGTGCCAGCGCGGGGACTAGCGGGCTACTCTCCTACGAGCAGTACTTC.

V and J are TRBV5-1 and TRBJ2-3; 14 positions agree with TRBD2. Germline values: CDR1 SGHRS, CDR2 YFSETQ. V trimming: 4 bases; J trimming: 6 bases; junction bases outside the gene matches: 4. CDR3 length: 15 amino acids. The CDR3 loop is CASSPRTSGGDTQYF. CDR3 bases: TGCGCCAGCAGCCCCCGGACTAGCGGGGGGGATACGCAGTATTTT.

The chain recombines TRBV7-9 with TRBJ1-6, with TRBD1 as a possible D gene (5 bases). The CDR3 extends over 16 amino acids. Looked up from germline, CDR1 is SEHNR and CDR2 is FQNEAQ (reference sequence). V was pared by 5 bases and J by 3 bases, with 14 bases between. CDR3 in amino acids: CASSPAQGGYNSPLHF. CDR3 nucleotide sequence: TGTGCCAGCAGCCCAGCCCAGGGTGGCTATAATTCACCCCTCCACTTT. The whole variable domain, filled in from reference TRBV7-9 and TRBJ1-6, reads DTGVSQNPRHKITKRGQNVTFRCDPISEHNRLYWYRQTLGQGPEFLTYFQNEAQLEKSRLLSDRFSAERPKGSFSTLEIQRTEQGDSAMYLCASSPAQGGYNSPLHFGNGTRLTVT.

V and J are TRBV2 and TRBJ1-2; tentative D call: TRBD1 (5 bases). Looked up from germline, CDR1 is SNHLY and CDR2 is FYNNEI. Trimming took off 2 bases at V and 2 bases at J, with 9 bases between the two ends. This CDR3 has 14 amino acids. DNA for the CDR3: TGTGCCAGCAGTGAAATCCGGGGGAACTATGGCTACACCTTC. Translated, it gives CASSEIRGNYGYTF.

The chain joins TRBV5-6 to TRBJ1-1; D is perhaps TRBD1 (6 bases). V lost 0 bases to trimming and J lost 5 bases, with 8 bases between them. The CDR3 contains 13 residues. Germline CDR1 is SGHDT and CDR2 is YYEEEE. CDR3 bases: TGTGCCAGCAGCTTGGCAGGGGTAACTGAAGCTTTCTTT. Protein: CASSLAGVTEAFF. The full variable domain, its missing parts supplied by reference TRBV5-6 and TRBJ1-1, is DAGVTQSPTHLIKTRGQQVTLRCSPKSGHDTVSWYQQALGQGPQFIFQYYEEEERQRGNFPDRFSGHQFPNYSSELNVNALLLGDSALYLCASSLAGVTEAFFGQGTRLTVV.

V and J are TRBV7-9 and TRBJ1-5; possible D gene TRBD1, 6 bases. The CDR3 sequence is 14 residues long. Germline V gene lookup returns CDR1 SEHNR and CDR2 FQNEAQ (reference sequence). V lost 3 bases, J lost 7 bases, and 13 bases lay in between. The CDR3 DNA follows: TGTGCCAGCAGCTTGGCAGGGGAAGGGCAGCCCCAGCATTTT. Translating gives CASSLAGEGQPQHF.

The chain links TRBV6-5 to TRBJ1-1; D is unresolved. This CDR3 is built from 12 residues. The germline CDR1 and CDR2 sequences are MNHEY and SVGAGI. V was trimmed by 7 bases and J by 5 bases, leaving 11 bases between them. The chain's CDR3 is CASTNGRTEAFF. The CDR3 DNA reads TGTGCCAGCACTAACGGGAGGACTGAAGCTTTCTTT.

This clone was recorded many times. The chain couples TRBV27 to TRBJ1-2; D gene unclear. The CDR3 is made up of 13 amino acids. Trimming took 7 bases from V and 6 from J, leaving 15 bases between them. The V gene's germline CDR1 is MNHEY and CDR2 SMNVEV (reference sequence). CDR3 region: CASISAVSNGYTF. The CDR3 bases are TGTGCCAGCATTAGTGCGGTTTCAAATGGCTACACCTTC.

The chain employs TRBV11-2 and TRBJ1-5; 8 bases fit TRBD1. The CDR3 runs 15 residues. The V and J ends lost 2 bases and 7 bases, in that order; junction bases with no gene match: 7. Germline V gene data show CDR1 as SGHAT and CDR2 as FQNNGV. The CDR3 region has the DNA TGTGCCAGCAGCTTATCACAGGGGGTTAGGCAGCCCCAGCATTTT. Its protein is CASSLSQGVRQPQHF.

The chain recombines TRBV28 with TRBJ1-4, with 8 bases identical to TRBD1. The ends lost 5 bases at V and 7 bases at J; junction bases unmatched: 9. Per the germline V gene, CDR1 is MDHEN and CDR2 is SYDVKM. This CDR3 is built from 15 residues. The CDR3, as DNA: TGTGCCAGCAGTCCATTTGGTGGACAGGGTGAAAAACTGTTTTTT. Its translation is CASSPFGGQGEKLFF.

The rearrangement uses TRBV7-9 and TRBJ1-2; a weak D match, TRBD1 (5 bases). V was trimmed by 1 base and J by 2 bases, leaving 8 bases between them. CDR3 length: 14 amino acids. Germline V CDR1 and CDR2: SEHNR, FQNEAQ (reference sequence). The CDR3 reads CASSLGQWNYGYTF. The CDR3 coding sequence is TGTGCCAGCAGCTTAGGACAGTGGAACTATGGCTACACCTTC.

A single count supports this clone. The rearrangement links TRBV7-2 to TRBJ2-1; D gene ambiguous. V dropped 5 bases and J dropped 0 bases, with 8 bases sitting between them. This CDR3 is 14 amino acids long. Germline V CDR1 and CDR2: SGHTA, FQGNSA. This chain's CDR3 is CASSQAGSYNEQFF. The CDR3 coding sequence is TGTGCCAGCAGCCAGGCCGGCTCCTACAATGAGCAGTTCTTC.

The CDR3 here is CSVRWSRDTGELFF. DNA of the CDR3: TGCAGCGTTAGATGGAGTCGAGACACCGGGGAGCTGTTTTTT. The chain links TRBV29-1 to TRBJ2-2; no reliable D call. The CDR3 runs 14 residues. The germline V gene has CDR1 SQVTM and CDR2 ANQGSEA. Trimming removed 5 bases from V and 3 bases from J, with 13 bases in between.

V is TRBV24-1 and J is TRBJ2-3; TRBD1 matches 10 bases. With V trimmed by 4 bases and J by 1 base, 4 bases remained unmatched. This CDR3 has 16 amino acids. CDR1 is KGHDR and CDR2 is SFDVKD in the germline V gene. The DNA for the CDR3 is TGTGCCACCAGTGACCCCGGGACAGGGGGCACAGATACGCAGTATTTT. This codes for CATSDPGTGGTDTQYF.

This rearrangement joins TRBV18 to TRBJ2-7; D perhaps matches TRBD1 (6 bases). This CDR3 contains 13 residues. With 5 bases removed from V and 2 bases from J, the gap between germline ends came to 10 bases. Germline V gives CDR1 KGHSH, CDR2 LQKENI. The CDR3 loop is CASSYGQTYEQYF. CDR3 bases: TGTGCCAGCTCATACGGACAGACCTACGAGCAGTACTTC.

V and J are TRBV5-5 and TRBJ2-5; possible D gene TRBD1, 5 bases. V was pared by 2 bases and J by 2 bases, with 7 bases between. Germline V gene lookup returns CDR1 SGHKS and CDR2 YYEKEE (reference sequence). The CDR3 extends over 13 amino acids. This CDR3 is CASSFRDQETQYF. CDR3 DNA sequence: TGTGCCAGCAGCTTCAGGGATCAAGAGACCCAGTACTTC.

The chain couples TRBV7-9 to TRBJ2-4; D may be TRBD2 (5 bases). Germline V gene sequence: CDR1 SEHNR, CDR2 FQNEAQ (reference sequence). V was shortened by 5 bases and J by 0 bases, with 11 bases between the two germline ends. The CDR3 has 15 amino acids. The CDR3 sequence is CASSPRGLAKNIQYF. The CDR3 DNA sequence: TGTGCCAGCAGCCCCCGTGGACTAGCCAAAAACATTCAGTACTTC.

V and J are TRBV3-1 (or the pseudogene TRBV3-2) and TRBJ2-2, with unresolved D. The ends were cut back, 0 bases at V and 7 bases at J, with 12 bases in the middle. Germline V gene sequence: CDR1 LGHDT, CDR2 YNNKEL (reference sequence). This CDR3 contains 15 residues. The CDR3 sequence is CASSQDPGYGGELFF. The CDR3 nucleotides are TGTGCCAGCAGCCAAGATCCCGGTTACGGCGGGGAGCTGTTTTTT.

The chain combines TRBV5-1 with TRBJ2-5; possibly TRBD2 for D (5 bases). This CDR3 is 14 amino acids long. Trimming removed 2 bases from V and 5 bases from J, with 13 bases in between. CDR1 and CDR2 (germline): SGHRS, YFSETQ. The CDR3 sequence: CASSFQEGRETQYF. The CDR3 region has the DNA TGCGCCAGCAGCTTTCAAGAGGGCAGGGAGACCCAGTACTTC.

J is TRBJ1-5 and V is TRBV24-1, with D possibly TRBD1 on 5 matching bases. The CDR3 covers 14 residues. Per germline, CDR1 KGHDR and CDR2 SFDVKD. The V end lost 3 bases, the J end lost 6 bases, and 11 bases lay between the germline ends. For the CDR3, the DNA is TGTGCCACCAGTGATCAGGGCCCGGGTCAGCCCCAGCATTTT. As protein: CATSDQGPGQPQHF.

The chain joins TRBV28 to TRBJ2-7; D unresolved. From germline, CDR1 is MDHEN and CDR2 SYDVKM. Trimming cost V 4 bases and J 0 bases, with 16 bases left between them. This CDR3 has 16 amino acids. CDR3: CASSSPESHRSYEQYF. The CDR3 DNA sequence: TGTGCCAGCAGTTCCCCCGAGAGCCACCGCTCCTACGAGCAGTACTTC.

CDR3 coding DNA: TGTGCCAGCAGCGCCAGTAGCGGGGGGGCAGGAGGGCAGTTCTTC. Protein sequence: CASSASSGGAGGQFF. The V and J genes are TRBV7-2 and TRBJ2-1; 11 bases are shared with TRBD2. The CDR3 runs to 15 residues. Germline CDR1 and CDR2: SGHTA and FQGNSA. After removal of 5 bases from V and 12 bases from J, the junction contained 12 bases not matched to a gene.

The chain uses TRBV19 and TRBJ1-3, with no clear D. This CDR3 has 15 residues. Trimming stripped 3 bases from V and 2 bases from J, with 11 bases between. CDR1 LNHDA and CDR2 SQIVND come from the germline V gene (reference sequence). CDR3 bases: TGTGCCAGTAGTATTCCTCGGGGAGCTGGAAACACCATATATTTT. Translating it yields CASSIPRGAGNTIYF.

This chain uses TRBV27 with TRBJ2-7; 10 nucleotides line up with TRBD2. CDR3 size: 17 residues. Germline CDR1 MNHEY, CDR2 SMNVEV (reference sequence). The V gene end was trimmed by 4 bases and the J gene end by 4 bases; junction bases not matched to a gene: 13. In DNA, the CDR3 is TGTGCCAGCAGTTGGGGTGTAAGCGGGGGGGGATTTTACGAGCAGTACTTC. Amino acid sequence: CASSWGVSGGGFYEQYF.

The chain is built from TRBV6-5 and TRBJ1-5, with TRBD1 matching over 8 bases. V shed 6 bases, J shed 2 bases, and the junction held 6 bases outside the gene matches. The CDR3 has 15 residues. Germline V gene sequence: CDR1 MNHEY, CDR2 SVGAGI. The CDR3 DNA is TGTGCCAGCAGCCCAGGGGGCTTGGGCAATCAGCCCCAGCATTTT. Amino acid sequence: CASSPGGLGNQPQHF.